This note documents a single T cell receptor (beta chain) sequence. The sample is drawn from a study of blood T cells in healthy people across ages. Each sample yielded at least 6 million isolated PBMCs. Germline lookup yields CDR1 MNHNS and CDR2 SASEGT. The CDR3 spans 16 residues. V dropped 2 bases and J dropped 8; count of bases not matched to a gene: 9. Combining a sample-barcoded 5' primer with a J-beta primer mix, a second PCR ran for 7 to 11 cycles. MiXCR, applied by TCRdb to the 5' RACE reads, yields one record per CDR3 protein. The sample includes around 520,000 distinct CDR3 sequences, 25% to 35% of them seen just once. A further study also used this sample, focusing on T cells of mothers and their children. As that report states: Several children and their three healthy Caucasian mothers were the donors.

Sequenced: blood. The chain carries TRBV6-1 and TRBJ2-4; 10 bases map to TRBD2. The source is a boy aged 2 to 10 in good health. CDR3 region: CASSEFPSGGGDIQYF. CDR3 sequence (DNA): TGTGCCAGCAGTGAATTCCCTAGCGGGGGCGGGGACATTCAGTACTTC.